Each of the 21 T cell receptor beta chains below was sequenced from the same sample in a study of cytomegalovirus exposure and HLA in healthy donors. 60 Vbeta and 13 Jbeta primers were used in PCR. Generated by immunoSEQ multiplex PCR, the TCRdb table keeps only in-frame clones and is missing some. The sample contains roughly 100,000 clones, under 85% of which appear only once. Sequencing was carried out using PBMCs. The origin of the receptors is a man aged 18 to 30 in good health and CMV-seronegative.

The chain is built from TRBV15 and TRBJ2-1; 9 positions agree with TRBD2. The CDR3 is 17 amino acids. Per germline, CDR1 LNHNV and CDR2 YYDKDF (reference sequence). Unmatched junction bases numbered 9, after V lost 3 bases and J lost 3 bases. As DNA, the CDR3 is TGTGCCACCAGCAGCTATCTAGCGGGGACGAACTACAATGAGCAGTTCTTC. The encoded protein is CATSSYLAGTNYNEQFF.

J is TRBJ1-2 and V is TRBV14; 8 bases are a match to TRBD1. The CDR3 contains 16 residues. Losses at the gene ends were 5 bases for V and 2 bases for J; bases not matched to a gene: 10. The V gene's germline CDR1 is SGHDN and CDR2 FVKESK. The CDR3: CASSEGDRGSNYGYTF. As DNA, the CDR3 is TGTGCCAGCAGCGAAGGTGACAGGGGATCGAACTATGGCTACACCTTC.

The chain employs TRBV28 and TRBJ1-1; D possibly corresponds to TRBD1 (5 bases). V was shortened by 5 bases and J by 4 bases, with 14 bases between the two germline ends. The CDR3 totals 14 residues. Germline CDR1 and CDR2: MDHEN and SYDVKM. Written as DNA, the CDR3 is TGTGCCAGCAGTAATTGGGAGGGGAGCACTGAAGCTTTCTTT. Protein sequence: CASSNWEGSTEAFF.

This clone appeared a single time. V usage is TRBV28 and J usage is TRBJ1-1, with 10 bases identical to TRBD1. Trimming cost V 5 bases and J 4 bases; bases outside gene matches: 19. CDR3 length: 19 amino acids. Germline V gives CDR1 MDHEN, CDR2 SYDVKM. The CDR3 coding sequence is TGTGCCAGCAGTCCGGTTATAGACAGGGGGCGCGTAGGGAGCACTGAAGCTTTCTTT. Its protein product is CASSPVIDRGRVGSTEAFF.

This chain joins TRBV18 and TRBJ2-7; TRBD1 matches 7 bases. This CDR3 is 13 amino acids long. Trimming removed 4 bases from V and 5 bases from J; junction bases left unmatched: 5. Germline CDR1 and CDR2: KGHSH and LQKENI. CDR3 amino acids: CASSLRQGDEQYF. The CDR3 coding sequence is TGTGCCAGCTCACTACGACAGGGCGACGAGCAGTACTTC. Variable domain in full (rest from reference TRBV18 and TRBJ2-7): NAGVMQNPRHLVRRRGQEARLRCSPMKGHSHVYWYRQLPEEGLKFMVYLQKENIIDESGMPKERFSAEFPKEGPSILRIQQVVRGDSAAYFCASSLRQGDEQYFGPGTRLTVT.

The chain recombines TRBV6-1 with TRBJ1-5, with D possibly matching TRBD1 (6 bases). Trimming cost V 2 bases and J 5 bases, with 16 bases left between them. This CDR3 is 16 amino acids long. From germline, CDR1 is MNHNS and CDR2 SASEGT. The CDR3 DNA reads as TGTGCCAGCAGTGAAACCTGGACAGTGGGGGATCAGCCCCAGCATTTT. Its translation is CASSETWTVGDQPQHF.

The J gene is TRBJ1-5, the V gene TRBV4-2; D is perhaps TRBD1 (5 bases). Trimming removed 0 bases from V and 7 bases from J, with 13 bases in between. Per the germline V gene, CDR1 is LGHNA and CDR2 is YNFKEQ. This CDR3 has 15 residues. As DNA, the CDR3 is TGTGCCAGCAGCCAAGAGGCGGGGGTTCGCCAGCCCCAGCATTTT. It codes for CASSQEAGVRQPQHF.

The chain is built from TRBV28 and TRBJ2-2; 7 nucleotides align to TRBD1. This CDR3 region has 15 residues. The V and J ends lost 5 bases and 4 bases, in that order; junction bases with no gene match: 7. CDR1 MDHEN and CDR2 SYDVKM come from the germline V gene. The CDR3 region is CASSKGGAPTGELFF. CDR3 DNA: TGTGCCAGCAGTAAAGGGGGCGCGCCCACCGGGGAGCTGTTTTTT.

This clone was observed once. The chain is built from TRBV13 and TRBJ2-7; perhaps TRBD1 as D (6 bases). V lost 5 bases and J lost 3, with 14 bases in between. Germline CDR1 reads PRHDT; CDR2 reads FYEKMQ (reference sequence). The CDR3 covers 14 residues. The CDR3 here is CASSPSGQYYEQYF. Here the CDR3 DNA reads TGTGCCAGCAGCCCCAGCGGACAGTACTACGAGCAGTACTTC.

The chain links TRBV30 to TRBJ2-3; 11 nucleotides align to TRBD1. The V segment lost 0 bases and the J segment 3 bases; nucleotides outside the gene matches: 2. Per germline, CDR1 GTSNPN and CDR2 SVGIG (reference sequence). The CDR3 sequence is 15 residues long. The CDR3 nucleotides read TGTGCCTGGAGTGTTGGACAGGGGGCAACAGATACGCAGTATTTT. Amino acids: CAWSVGQGATDTQYF.

V and J are TRBV7-9 and TRBJ2-3; the match to TRBD2 covers 8 bases. Germline CDR1 SEHNR, CDR2 FQNEAQ (reference sequence). V trimming: 3 bases; J trimming: 4 bases; junction bases outside the gene matches: 6. This CDR3 has 15 amino acids. The CDR3 spells CASSLVSGSPDTQYF. The CDR3 bases are TGTGCCAGCAGCTTGGTGAGCGGGAGCCCAGATACGCAGTATTTT.

The chain links TRBV20-1 to TRBJ2-1, with no clear D. There are 11 residues in the CDR3. Trimming removed 3 bases from V and 3 bases from J, with 3 bases in between. CDR1 is DFQATT and CDR2 is SNEGSKA in the germline V gene (reference sequence). In DNA, the CDR3 is TGCAGTGCTAGCGGCTACAATGAGCAGTTCTTC. Its protein is CSASGYNEQFF.

The J gene is TRBJ1-2, the V gene TRBV13, with D hard to call. The V and J ends lost 5 bases and 6 bases respectively, with 16 bases between them. The length of the CDR3 is 14 residues. Germline V lookup: CDR1 PRHDT, CDR2 FYEKMQ (reference sequence). Written as DNA, the CDR3 is TGTGCCAGCAGCCCGACCGCACAGACTAATGGCTACACCTTC. This translates into CASSPTAQTNGYTF. Supplemented by reference TRBV13 and TRBJ1-2, the full variable domain reads AAGVIQSPRHLIKEKRETATLKCYPIPRHDTVYWYQQGPGQDPQFLISFYEKMQSDKGSIPDRFSAQQFSDYHSELNMSSLELGDSALYFCASSPTAQTNGYTFGSGTRLTVV.

This clone was seen a single time. V and J are TRBV6-5 and TRBJ1-2, with 8 bases fitting TRBD1. Germline assignment: CDR1 MNHEY and CDR2 SVGAGI. V shed 6 bases and J 6 bases; nucleotides not matched to a gene: 3. The CDR3 extends over 12 amino acids. As DNA, the CDR3 is TGTGCCAGCAGAGGACAGGGACATGGCTACACCTTC. This translates into CASRGQGHGYTF.

V gene TRBV30 combines with J gene TRBJ2-7; 8 nucleotides line up with TRBD1. Looked up from germline, CDR1 is GTSNPN and CDR2 is SVGIG (reference sequence). The CDR3 length is 12 residues. The V gene end was trimmed by 5 bases and the J gene end by 4 bases; junction bases not matched to a gene: 4. CDR3: CAWGGQGYEQYF. The CDR3 nucleotides read TGTGCCTGGGGAGGACAGGGATACGAGCAGTACTTC.

On this clone: At one boundary the junction diverges from the germline segment, which might be a read error. This chain joins TRBV29-1 and TRBJ2-3; TRBD1 matches 8 bases. Per germline, CDR1 SQVTM and CDR2 ANQGSEA. The CDR3 spans 15 residues. The CDR3 protein is CSVLGQGRVRNTQSF. The CDR3 DNA is TGCAGCGTACTTGGACAGGGCCGTGTCAGGAATACGCAGTCTTTT.

The table lists this clone with a few counts. J is TRBJ1-4 and V is TRBV5-1, with 9 bases aligning to TRBD1. The CDR3 runs to 15 residues. CDR1 and CDR2 (germline): SGHRS, YFSETQ. Trimming at V came to 3 bases and at J to 4 bases, leaving 4 bases not matched to a gene. The CDR3 protein is CASSSGQGGNEKLFF. The CDR3 DNA sequence: TGCGCCAGCAGCTCGGGACAGGGCGGTAATGAAAAACTGTTTTTT.

The V and J genes are TRBV6-5 and TRBJ1-4; D possibly corresponds to TRBD1 (5 bases). Per the germline V gene, CDR1 is MNHEY and CDR2 is SVGAGI. The CDR3 contains 14 residues. Between the trimmed V and J ends, which lost 7 bases and 5 bases, there was a span of 14 bases. The CDR3 is CASTRSGGNEKLFF. In DNA, the CDR3 is TGTGCCAGCACCCGTTCGGGGGGAAATGAAAAACTGTTTTTT.

V gene TRBV7-3 combines with J gene TRBJ2-1, with 9 bases lining up with TRBD2. In germline, CDR1 is SGHTA, CDR2 FQGTGA. This CDR3 is built from 15 residues. The V segment lost 5 bases and the J segment 5 bases; nucleotides outside the gene matches: 7. This chain's CDR3 is CASSTWTSANNEQFF. The CDR3 DNA is TGTGCCAGCAGCACATGGACTAGCGCGAACAATGAGCAGTTCTTC.

This chain connects TRBV5-1 to TRBJ2-5, with a possible D match to TRBD2 (6 bases). Germline V gene lookup returns CDR1 SGHRS and CDR2 YFSETQ. This CDR3 spans 13 amino acids. V was pared by 8 bases and J by 5 bases, with 16 bases between. CDR3 amino acids: CASPGRGVETQYF. CDR3 coding DNA: TGCGCCAGTCCCGGGCGGGGCGTGGAGACCCAGTACTTC.

This chain connects TRBV19 to TRBJ2-7, with a tentative D call TRBD1 (6 bases). This CDR3 has 13 residues. Trimming pared 6 bases from V and 4 bases from J, leaving 13 bases between. CDR1 and CDR2 from the germline V gene are LNHDA and SQIVND (reference sequence). The CDR3 nucleotides read TGTGCCAGTAGCGACAGGACAGTTTACGAGCAGTACTTC. Translated: CASSDRTVYEQYF.